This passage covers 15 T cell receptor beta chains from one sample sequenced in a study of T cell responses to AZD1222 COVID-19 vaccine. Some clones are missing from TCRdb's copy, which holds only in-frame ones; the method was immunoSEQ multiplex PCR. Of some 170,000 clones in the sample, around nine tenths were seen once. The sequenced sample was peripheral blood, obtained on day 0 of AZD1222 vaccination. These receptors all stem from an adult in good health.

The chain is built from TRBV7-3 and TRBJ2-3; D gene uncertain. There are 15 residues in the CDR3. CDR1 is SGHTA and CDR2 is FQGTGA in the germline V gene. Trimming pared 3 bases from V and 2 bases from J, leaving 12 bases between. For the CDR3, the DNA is TGTGCCAGCAGCTTGGGGAACAGCCCCACAGATACGCAGTATTTT. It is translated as CASSLGNSPTDTQYF.

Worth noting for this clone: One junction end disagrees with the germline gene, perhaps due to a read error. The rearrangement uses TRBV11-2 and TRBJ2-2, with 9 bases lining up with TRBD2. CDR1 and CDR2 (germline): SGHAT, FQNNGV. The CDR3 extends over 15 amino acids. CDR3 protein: CASNLAGVGTGELFF. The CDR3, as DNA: TGTGCCAGCAACTTAGCGGGAGTAGGAACCGGGGAGCTGTTTTTT.

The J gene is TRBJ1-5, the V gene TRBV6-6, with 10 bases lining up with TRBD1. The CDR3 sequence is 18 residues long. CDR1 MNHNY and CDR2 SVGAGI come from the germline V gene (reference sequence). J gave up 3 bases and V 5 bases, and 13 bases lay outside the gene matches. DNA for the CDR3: TGTGCCAGCAGTCGCCTTTCCGGGACAGGGGAATACAATCAGCCCCAGCATTTT. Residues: CASSRLSGTGEYNQPQHF.

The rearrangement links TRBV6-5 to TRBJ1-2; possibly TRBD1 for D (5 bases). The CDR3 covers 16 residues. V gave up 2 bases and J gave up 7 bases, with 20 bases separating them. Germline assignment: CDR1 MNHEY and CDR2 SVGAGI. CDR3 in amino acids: CASSYPRDGGGFGYTF. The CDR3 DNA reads TGTGCCAGCAGTTACCCGAGGGATGGGGGGGGATTTGGCTACACCTTC.

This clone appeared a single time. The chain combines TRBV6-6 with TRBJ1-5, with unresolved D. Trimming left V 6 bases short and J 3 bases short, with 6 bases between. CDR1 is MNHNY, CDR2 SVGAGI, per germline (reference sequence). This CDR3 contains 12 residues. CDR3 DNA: TGTGCCAGCAGCCTAAACAATCAGCCCCAGCATTTT. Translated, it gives CASSLNNQPQHF.

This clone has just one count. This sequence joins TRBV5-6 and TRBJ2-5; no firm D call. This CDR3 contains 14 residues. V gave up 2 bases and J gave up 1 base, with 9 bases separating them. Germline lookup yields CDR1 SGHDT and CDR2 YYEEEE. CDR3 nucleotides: TGTGCCAGCAGCTTCATCGGGTCCCAAGAGACCCAGTACTTC. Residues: CASSFIGSQETQYF.

The CDR3 loop is CASSPPFFEGAGDTQYF. The CDR3 nucleotides are TGTGCCAGCTCACCCCCTTTCTTTGAGGGGGCGGGAGATACGCAGTATTTT. The rearrangement links TRBV18 to TRBJ2-3; 7 positions match TRBD1. J gave up 5 bases and V 3 bases, and 14 bases lay outside the gene matches. Germline CDR1 reads KGHSH; CDR2 reads LQKENI. The CDR3 covers 17 residues.

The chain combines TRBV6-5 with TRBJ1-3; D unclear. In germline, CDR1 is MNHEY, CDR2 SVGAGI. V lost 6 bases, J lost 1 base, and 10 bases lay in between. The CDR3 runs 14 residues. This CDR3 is CASSVDPSGNTIYF. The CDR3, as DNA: TGTGCCAGCAGCGTGGACCCTTCTGGAAACACCATATATTTT.

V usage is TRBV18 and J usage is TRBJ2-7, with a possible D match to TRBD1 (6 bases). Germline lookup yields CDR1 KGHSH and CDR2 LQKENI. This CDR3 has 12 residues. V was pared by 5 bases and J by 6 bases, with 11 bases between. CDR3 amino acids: CASSATGLEQYV. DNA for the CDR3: TGTGCCAGCTCAGCGACAGGTCTCGAGCAGTACGTC.

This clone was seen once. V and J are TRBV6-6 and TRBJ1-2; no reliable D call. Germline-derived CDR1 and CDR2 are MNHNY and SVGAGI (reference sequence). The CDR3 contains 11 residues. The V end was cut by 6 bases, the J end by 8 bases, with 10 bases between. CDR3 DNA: TGTGCCAGCAGCCTCGGTCAGGGCTACACCTTC. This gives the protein CASSLGQGYTF.

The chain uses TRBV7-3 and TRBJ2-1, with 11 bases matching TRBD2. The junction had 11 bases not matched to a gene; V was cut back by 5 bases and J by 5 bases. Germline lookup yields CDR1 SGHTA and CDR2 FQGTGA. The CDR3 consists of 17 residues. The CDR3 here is CASSLYSGTSGHNEQFF. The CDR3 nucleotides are TGTGCCAGCAGCCTGTATTCCGGGACTAGCGGCCACAATGAGCAGTTCTTC.

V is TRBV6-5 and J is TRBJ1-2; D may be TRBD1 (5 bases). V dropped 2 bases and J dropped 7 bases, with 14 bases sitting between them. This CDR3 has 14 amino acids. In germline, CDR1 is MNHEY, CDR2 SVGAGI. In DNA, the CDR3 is TGTGCCAGCAGTTACGGGCAGGGTACATCTGGCTACACCTTC. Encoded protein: CASSYGQGTSGYTF.

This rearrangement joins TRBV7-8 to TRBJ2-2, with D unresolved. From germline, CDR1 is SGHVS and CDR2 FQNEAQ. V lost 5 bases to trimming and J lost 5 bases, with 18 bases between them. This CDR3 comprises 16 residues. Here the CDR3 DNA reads TGTGCCAGCAGCCCCACCTCCGTTGGATCGACCGGGGAGCTGTTTTTT. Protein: CASSPTSVGSTGELFF.

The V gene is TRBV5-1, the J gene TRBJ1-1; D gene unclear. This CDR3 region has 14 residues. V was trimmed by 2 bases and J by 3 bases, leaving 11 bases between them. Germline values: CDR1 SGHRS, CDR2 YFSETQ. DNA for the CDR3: TGCGCCAGCAGCTTTTCGGGGAGGGACACTGAAGCTTTCTTT. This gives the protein CASSFSGRDTEAFF.

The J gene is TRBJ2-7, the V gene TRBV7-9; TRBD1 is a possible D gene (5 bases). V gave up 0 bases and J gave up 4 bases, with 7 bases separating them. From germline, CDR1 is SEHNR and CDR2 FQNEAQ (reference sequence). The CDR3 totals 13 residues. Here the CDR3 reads CASSLAQGYEQYF. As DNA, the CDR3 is TGTGCCAGCAGCTTAGCTCAGGGTTACGAGCAGTACTTC.